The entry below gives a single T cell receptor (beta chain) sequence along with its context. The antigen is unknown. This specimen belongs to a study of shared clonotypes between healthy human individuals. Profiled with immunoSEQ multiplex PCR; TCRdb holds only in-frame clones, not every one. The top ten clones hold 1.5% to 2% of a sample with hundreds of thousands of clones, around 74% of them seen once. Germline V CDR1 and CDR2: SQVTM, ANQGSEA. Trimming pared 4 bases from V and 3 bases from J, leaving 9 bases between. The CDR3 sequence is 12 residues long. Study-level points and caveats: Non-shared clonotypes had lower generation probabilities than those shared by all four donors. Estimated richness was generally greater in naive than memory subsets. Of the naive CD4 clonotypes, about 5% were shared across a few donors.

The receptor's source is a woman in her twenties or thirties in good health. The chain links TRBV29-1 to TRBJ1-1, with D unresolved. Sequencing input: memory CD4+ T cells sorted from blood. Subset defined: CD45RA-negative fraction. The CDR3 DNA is TGCAGCGTTGTAGAATCCCACACTGAAGCTTTCTTT. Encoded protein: CSVVESHTEAFF.